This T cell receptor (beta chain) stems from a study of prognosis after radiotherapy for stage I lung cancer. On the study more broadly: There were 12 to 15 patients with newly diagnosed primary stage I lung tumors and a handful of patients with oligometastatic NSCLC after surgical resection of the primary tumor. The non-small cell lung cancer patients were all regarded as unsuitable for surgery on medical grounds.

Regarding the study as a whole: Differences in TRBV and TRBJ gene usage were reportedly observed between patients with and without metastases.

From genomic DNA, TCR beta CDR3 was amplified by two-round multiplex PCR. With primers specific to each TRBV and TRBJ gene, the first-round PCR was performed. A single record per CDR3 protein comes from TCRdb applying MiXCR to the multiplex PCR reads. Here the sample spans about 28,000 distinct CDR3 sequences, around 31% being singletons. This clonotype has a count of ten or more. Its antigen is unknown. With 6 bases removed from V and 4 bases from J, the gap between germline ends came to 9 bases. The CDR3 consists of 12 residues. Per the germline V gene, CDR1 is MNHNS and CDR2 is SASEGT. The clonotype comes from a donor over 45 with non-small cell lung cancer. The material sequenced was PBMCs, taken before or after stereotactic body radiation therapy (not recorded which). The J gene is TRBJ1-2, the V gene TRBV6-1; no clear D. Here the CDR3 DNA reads TGTGCCAGCAGAGAACAAGTCTATGGCTACACCTTC. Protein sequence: CASREQVYGYTF.